The 24 T cell receptor beta chains below come from one sample, sequenced in a study of blood T cell repertoires in COVID-19 (dated by TCRdb to the early 2020s). Libraries were constructed by the immunoSEQ multiplex PCR assay. This is the immuneACCESS table as TCRdb keeps it, with only in-frame sequences that have V and J called. A part of the clones is gone; compared with another copy, unresolved V genes explain less than half, and the rest is unexplained. The sample has around 160,000 clones on record, about nine tenths of them singletons. Jointly, the top ten make up under 4.5% of the sample. The sequencing input was PBMCs or T cells enriched from blood (not recorded which). These receptors were obtained from a middle-aged woman who had been exposed to COVID-19.

This rearrangement joins TRBV10-3 to TRBJ1-6; 7 positions agree with TRBD1. Germline CDR1 is ENHRY and CDR2 is SYGVKD. CDR3 length equals 15 residues. The J segment lost 8 bases and the V segment lost 10 bases, leaving 14 bases of the junction unmatched. CDR3 sequence reads: CATKGLRGTDSPLHF. The CDR3 nucleotides read TGTGCCACTAAGGGCCTCAGGGGGACGGATTCACCCCTCCACTTT.

The J gene is TRBJ2-3, the V gene TRBV19, with a possible D match to TRBD1 (6 bases). V was shortened by 6 bases and J by 2 bases, with 15 bases between the two germline ends. Germline CDR1 reads LNHDA; CDR2 reads SQIVND (reference sequence). The CDR3 has 15 residues. CDR3 sequence reads: CASSPLQGYTDTQYF. The DNA of the CDR3 is TGTGCCAGTAGCCCGCTACAGGGATACACAGATACGCAGTATTTT.

The chain combines TRBV2 with TRBJ2-2; D not certain. Trimming removed 7 bases at V and 2 bases at J, with 2 bases between. CDR3 length: 11 residues. CDR1 and CDR2 from the germline V gene are SNHLY and FYNNEI. CDR3 sequence (DNA): TGTGCCAGCACAAACACCGGGGAGCTGTTTTTT. As protein: CASTNTGELFF.

The chain combines TRBV9 with TRBJ2-1; 9 bases fit TRBD2. CDR3 length equals 14 residues. V was clipped by 3 bases and J by 8 bases; unmatched bases: 6. CDR1 SGDLS and CDR2 YYNGEE come from the germline V gene. The CDR3 region is CASSALAGRDEQFF. CDR3 sequence (DNA): TGTGCCAGCAGCGCTCTAGCGGGGAGGGATGAGCAGTTCTTC.

V usage is TRBV6-5 and J usage is TRBJ2-7; perhaps TRBD2 as D (6 bases). The V end was cut by 2 bases, the J end by 3 bases, with 14 bases between. CDR1 is MNHEY, CDR2 SVGAGI, per germline. The CDR3 runs 15 residues. CDR3 protein: CASSYTDGGIYEQYF. The CDR3 region has the DNA TGTGCCAGCAGTTACACGGACGGGGGTATCTACGAGCAGTACTTC.

This sequence joins TRBV29-1 and TRBJ2-7; the D is unclear. Germline V gives CDR1 SQVTM, CDR2 ANQGSEA. V gave up 1 base and J gave up 3 bases, with 10 bases separating them. The CDR3 extends over 13 amino acids. The CDR3 protein is CSVEVRVNYEQYF. DNA for the CDR3: TGCAGCGTTGAAGTCCGGGTAAACTACGAGCAGTACTTC.

V usage is TRBV11-2 and J usage is TRBJ1-6; D not resolved. Trimming removed 0 bases from V and 8 bases from J, with 5 bases in between. Germline V lookup: CDR1 SGHAT, CDR2 FQNNGV. The length of the CDR3 is 13 residues. The CDR3 coding sequence is TGTGCCAGCAGCTTAGATCGGTATTCACCCCTCCACTTT. Translation gives CASSLDRYSPLHF.

The chain combines TRBV7-9 with TRBJ2-1; 9 nucleotides line up with TRBD2. After removal of 7 bases from V and 5 bases from J, the junction contained 12 bases not matched to a gene. The length of the CDR3 is 16 residues. Germline V gene lookup returns CDR1 SEHNR and CDR2 FQNEAQ (reference sequence). The DNA of the CDR3 is TGTGCCAGCATCGAGGGGCCTGGCGGGAGGGACAATGAGCAGTTCTTC. This codes for CASIEGPGGRDNEQFF.

J is TRBJ2-1 and V is TRBV5-1; 12 positions agree with TRBD2. Trimming at V came to 9 bases and at J to 9 bases, leaving 13 bases not matched to a gene. CDR1 SGHRS and CDR2 YFSETQ come from the germline V gene. This CDR3 comprises 15 residues. This CDR3 reads CATTTGLAGTSEQFF. The CDR3 nucleotides read TGCGCCACTACGACCGGACTAGCGGGGACTAGTGAGCAGTTCTTC.

The rearrangement uses TRBV9 and TRBJ2-2; 9 bases are a match to TRBD2. Germline values: CDR1 SGDLS, CDR2 YYNGEE. The CDR3 runs to 16 residues. With 3 bases clipped from V and 1 base from J, the junction kept 4 bases outside the gene matches. The CDR3 loop is CASSAPTSGNTGELFF. DNA for the CDR3: TGTGCCAGCAGCGCCCCGACTAGCGGGAACACCGGGGAGCTGTTTTTT. Full variable domain (remainder filled in from reference TRBV9 and TRBJ2-2): DSGVTQTPKHLITATGQRVTLRCSPRSGDLSVYWYQQSLDQGLQFLIQYYNGEERAKGNILERFSAQQFPDLHSELNLSSLELGDSALYFCASSAPTSGNTGELFFGEGSRLTVL.

This sequence joins TRBV5-1 and TRBJ2-1, with 16 bases lining up with TRBD2. The CDR3 is 16 residues long. V shed 5 bases, J shed 8 bases, and the junction held 7 bases outside the gene matches. Germline values: CDR1 SGHRS, CDR2 YFSETQ. The CDR3 is CASRSGLAGGLDEQFF. CDR3 coding DNA: TGCGCCAGCAGATCGGGACTAGCGGGAGGGCTCGATGAGCAGTTCTTC.

J is TRBJ2-1 and V is TRBV10-3; D remains ambiguous. The CDR3 loop spans 14 amino acids. Trimming removed 3 bases at V and 5 bases at J, with 11 bases between. The germline V gene encodes CDR1 ENHRY and CDR2 SYGVKD. The CDR3 nucleotides read TGTGCCATCAGTGACAGGATCCGAAACAATGAGCAGTTCTTC. Residues: CAISDRIRNNEQFF.

The rearrangement uses TRBV3-1 (or the pseudogene TRBV3-2) and TRBJ1-4, with 7 bases lining up with TRBD1. This CDR3 is built from 15 residues. The trim removed 3 bases at V and 4 bases at J, leaving 5 bases unmatched. CDR1 and CDR2 from the germline V gene are LGHDT and YNNKEL (reference sequence). CDR3 DNA sequence: TGTGCCAGCAGCCATTCGGACAGGAATAATGAAAAACTGTTTTTT. Its protein is CASSHSDRNNEKLFF.

V and J are TRBV9 and TRBJ2-3, with unresolved D. CDR3 length: 15 amino acids. Germline CDR1 SGDLS, CDR2 YYNGEE. Trimming stripped 0 bases from V and 5 bases from J, with 13 bases between. CDR3 in amino acids: CASSVEVARIDTQYF. The CDR3 bases are TGTGCCAGCAGCGTAGAGGTGGCTAGGATAGATACGCAGTATTTT.

CDR3 coding DNA: TGCAGCGTTGGGGGGCCGGGAGGAAGCTCTGGAAACACCATATATTTT. Its protein is CSVGGPGGSSGNTIYF. This chain connects TRBV29-1 to TRBJ1-3; possible D gene TRBD1, 6 bases. Germline V CDR1 and CDR2: SQVTM, ANQGSEA. The CDR3 length is 16 residues. Trimming left V 4 bases short and J 0 bases short, with 16 bases between.

This chain uses TRBV6-9 with TRBJ2-3; 9 bases match TRBD1. This CDR3 spans 15 amino acids. Germline CDR1 MNHGY, CDR2 SVAAGI. Trimming cost V 1 base and J 2 bases; bases outside gene matches: 1. Here the CDR3 reads CASSYLQGATDTQYF. CDR3 sequence (DNA): TGTGCCAGCAGTTATTTACAGGGGGCCACAGATACGCAGTATTTT.

The CDR3 DNA follows: TGTGCCAGCAGCTTCACAGGTTCCCAGGAATATGGCTACACCTTC. It yields the protein CASSFTGSQEYGYTF. The chain combines TRBV7-2 with TRBJ1-2, with D maybe TRBD1 (5 bases). With 3 bases removed from V and 5 bases from J, the gap between germline ends came to 16 bases. Germline V gene data show CDR1 as SGHTA and CDR2 as FQGNSA. This CDR3 region has 15 residues.

V gene TRBV11-2 combines with J gene TRBJ2-3, with TRBD2 matching 9 bases. The CDR3 runs 15 residues. V dropped 2 bases and J dropped 2; count of bases not matched to a gene: 2. CDR1 is SGHAT, CDR2 FQNNGV, per germline. CDR3 sequence reads: CASSLSGGTTDTQYF. The CDR3 DNA reads as TGTGCCAGCAGCTTAAGCGGGGGGACCACAGATACGCAGTATTTT. Complete variable domain (other parts from reference TRBV11-2 and TRBJ2-3): EAGVAQSPRYKIIEKRQSVAFWCNPISGHATLYWYQQILGQGPKLLIQFQNNGVVDDSQLPKDRFSAERLKGVDSTLKIQPAKLEDSAVYLCASSLSGGTTDTQYFGPGTRLTVL.

The V gene is TRBV7-8, the J gene TRBJ1-2, with 10 bases aligning to TRBD1. Per the germline V gene, CDR1 is SGHVS and CDR2 is FQNEAQ. This CDR3 is 17 amino acids long. Trimming took 0 bases from V and 8 from J; bases not matched to a gene: 12. CDR3 amino acids: CASSLASGTGVLSGYTF. CDR3 nucleotides: TGTGCCAGCAGCTTAGCATCCGGGACAGGGGTTCTCAGCGGCTACACCTTC.

CDR3 coding DNA: TGCGCCAGCAGCTTGGCAGGGGACTATGGCTACACCTTC. Residues: CASSLAGDYGYTF. J is TRBJ1-2 and V is TRBV5-1, with D possibly matching TRBD1 (6 bases). CDR1 is SGHRS and CDR2 is YFSETQ in the germline V gene. The CDR3 consists of 13 residues. Deletions cut 0 bases from V and 3 bases from J, with 6 bases between.

This chain joins TRBV19 and TRBJ2-1, with D possibly matching TRBD2 (6 bases). The CDR3 is made up of 16 amino acids. Deletions cut 4 bases from V and 6 bases from J, with 19 bases between. Germline values: CDR1 LNHDA, CDR2 SQIVND (reference sequence). The CDR3 region is CASSTRRTSRVNEQFF. The CDR3, as DNA: TGTGCCAGTAGTACCCGCCGTACTAGCCGGGTCAATGAGCAGTTCTTC.

The V call is TRBV2, the J call TRBJ1-4; a weak D match, TRBD1 (5 bases). Trimming took off 7 bases at V and 4 bases at J, with 10 bases between the two ends. The germline V gene has CDR1 SNHLY and CDR2 FYNNEI. This CDR3 is 13 amino acids long. In DNA form, the CDR3 reads TGTGCCAGCAATCGACAGAGTAATGAAAAACTGTTTTTT. This sequence encodes CASNRQSNEKLFF.

This rearrangement joins TRBV5-6 to TRBJ2-5; D unresolved. Per germline, CDR1 SGHDT and CDR2 YYEEEE. The CDR3 contains 11 residues. Trimming pared 5 bases from V and 5 bases from J, leaving 7 bases between. The CDR3 nucleotides read TGTGCCAGCAGTATATCGGAGACCCAGTACTTC. It codes for CASSISETQYF.

This clone has just one count. The gene calls are TRBV6-5 and TRBJ1-1, with a weak D call TRBD1 (6 bases). V was shortened by 2 bases and J by 4 bases, with 11 bases between the two germline ends. This CDR3 has 14 residues. Per germline, CDR1 MNHEY and CDR2 SVGAGI. The CDR3 DNA reads as TGTGCCAGCAGTTACAGGGTCAGGGGCACTGAAGCTTTCTTT. Translated: CASSYRVRGTEAFF.